This entry describes one TCR beta chain. This sample is drawn from a study of blood T cell repertoires in COVID-19. On the study more broadly: The study drew acute and convalescent COVID-19 samples from the United States, Italy and Spain. Sources were T cells, B-cell-depleted T cells, or PBMCs; the material itself was cDNA or gDNA.

The V end lost 6 bases, the J end lost 4 bases, and 19 bases lay between the germline ends. The germline V gene encodes CDR1 SNHLY and CDR2 FYNNEI. This CDR3 has 15 residues. Per the original methods: For nucleated cells, counts were estimated from reference gene primer amplification. TCRdb's copy holds only in-frame clones and misses some; the assay was immunoSEQ multiplex PCR. Clone size and the V and J calls come from that table; the DNA yielded D and trimming. Of about 260,000 clones in the sample, around 90% were seen once. The chain carries TRBV2 and TRBJ2-7, with TRBD1 as a possible D gene (6 bases). Specimen: peripheral blood. The sequence was obtained from a human donor in a cohort sampled during active COVID-19. The CDR3 sequence: CASRSPLTGTYEQYF. DNA for the CDR3: TGTGCCAGCAGATCCCCTCTAACAGGGACATACGAGCAGTACTTC.